One T cell receptor (beta chain) is described in this entry. What it binds is not known. The entry originates in a study of shared clonotypes between healthy human individuals. Findings and caveats of the study: Memory subsets generally showed smaller estimated richness than naive subsets did.

Splitting the CD4+ cells yielded a CD45RA+ naive subset and a CD45RA-negative memory subset. CDR1 is MDHEN and CDR2 is SYDVKM in the germline V gene. V was clipped by 3 bases and J by 4 bases; unmatched bases: 6. CDR3 length: 15 residues. Repertoires were generated with immunoSEQ multiplex PCR, while TCRdb's copy carries only in-frame clones and drops some. This sample yields 900,000 to 1,200,000 clones, of which more than 75% are seen a single time; 0.6% to 0.75% belongs to the top ten. J is TRBJ2-1 and V is TRBV28; 7 bases fit TRBD2. Sequences were obtained from memory CD4+ T cells from PBMCs. Subset: CD45RA-negative fraction. The origin of this receptor is a man aged 18 to 30 in good health. Some clones in this sample may be carry-over from other donors' samples. Here the CDR3 reads CASSLGGDDYNEQFF. CDR3 bases: TGTGCCAGCAGTTTGGGGGGGGACGATTACAATGAGCAGTTCTTC.